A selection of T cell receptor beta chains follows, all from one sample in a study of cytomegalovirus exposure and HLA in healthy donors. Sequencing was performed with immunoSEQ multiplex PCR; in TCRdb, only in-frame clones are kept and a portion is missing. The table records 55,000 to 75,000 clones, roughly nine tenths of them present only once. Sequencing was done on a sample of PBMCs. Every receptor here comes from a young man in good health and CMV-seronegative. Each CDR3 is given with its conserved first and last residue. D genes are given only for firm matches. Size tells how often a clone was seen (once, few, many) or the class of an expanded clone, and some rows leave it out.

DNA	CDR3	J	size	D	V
TGTGCCAGCAGTTTGGGCAGATATGGAACCACCATATATTTT	CASSLGRYGTTIYF	TRBJ1-3	NA	NA	TRBV27
TGTGCCAGCAGCCAAACCGGACAGAACTATGGCTACACCTTC	CASSQTGQNYGYTF	TRBJ1-2	NA	NA	TRBV9
TGTGCCAGCAGCTCGACAGCTAACTATGGCTACACCTTC	CASSSTANYGYTF	TRBJ1-2	NA	NA	TRBV7-9
TGTGCCAGCAGCCCCGGACAGGGGGCCTATGGCTACACCTTC	CASSPGQGAYGYTF	TRBJ1-2	NA	TRBD1	TRBV7-8
TGCGCCAGCAGCTCCAGGGGGTCCCAAGCTTTCTTT	CASSSRGSQAFF	TRBJ1-1	NA	TRBD1	TRBV4-3
TGCAGCGGGGCTAGCGGGAGGGAGGGAGCAGATACGCAGTATTTT	CSGASGREGADTQYF	TRBJ2-3	NA	TRBD2	TRBV29-1
TGTGCCAGCAGCTTAACTAGCGGGAGGGGGTCGAATGAGCAGTTCTTC	CASSLTSGRGSNEQFF	TRBJ2-1	NA	TRBD2	TRBV7-3
TGTGCCAGCAGCCTGAGGGAAGAGGGACTATCCACAGATACGCAGTATTTT	CASSLREEGLSTDTQYF	TRBJ2-3	NA	TRBD2	TRBV4-2
TGCAGCGTTGATCTGAGCGGTAGCTCCTACAATGAGCAGTTCTTC	CSVDLSGSSYNEQFF	TRBJ2-1	NA	NA	TRBV29-1
TGTGCCAGCAGCTTATTCCGTAATCCGGGCACAGATACGCAGTATTTT	CASSLFRNPGTDTQYF	TRBJ2-3	NA	NA	TRBV7-8
TGCAGCGTTCGAGTGAGCGTATTGGTCAATGAGCAGTTCTTC	CSVRVSVLVNEQFF	TRBJ2-1	NA	NA	TRBV29-1
TGCGCCAGCAGCCCGTTCGGGGGACAGGGGGCCACGAAAGAAAAACTGTTTTTT	CASSPFGGQGATKEKLFF	TRBJ1-4	NA	TRBD1	TRBV5-1
TGTGCCAGCAGTTTTCCCCAGGACAGGATTGTGACCAAAAACATTCAGTACTTC	CASSFPQDRIVTKNIQYF	TRBJ2-4	NA	TRBD1	TRBV28
TGTGCCAGCAGTTCCCCCGGGGGAGGGGCCCAGTTCTTC	CASSSPGGGAQFF	TRBJ2-1	NA	TRBD2	TRBV28
TGTGCCTCAAGCGGCGGGGGCCGGGCCAAAAACATTCAGTACTTC	CASSGGGRAKNIQYF	TRBJ2-4	NA	NA	TRBV10-3
TGTGCCACCAGCAGAGATTCCGAGGGTGGCTACACCTTC	CATSRDSEGGYTF	TRBJ1-2	NA	NA	TRBV15
TGTGCCAGCAGCTTGATTAGGGGCGACACTGAAGCTTTCTTT	CASSLIRGDTEAFF	TRBJ1-1	NA	NA	TRBV5-6
TGTGCCTGGAGTGGTTGGAGCGACTCCTACAATGAGCAGTTCTTC	CAWSGWSDSYNEQFF	TRBJ2-1	once	NA	TRBV30
TGTGCCAGCAGCACCGCCGGGACAGGGGGTCTCTCTGGGGCCAACGTCCTGACTTTC	CASSTAGTGGLSGANVLTF	TRBJ2-6	NA	TRBD1	TRBV5-6
TGTGCCACCACGACAGGTAACACTGAAGCTTTCTTT	CATTTGNTEAFF	TRBJ1-1	NA	NA	TRBV10-3
TGTGCTAGTGGTCCCGGACTAGCGGCTAGCACAGATACGCAGTATTTT	CASGPGLAASTDTQYF	TRBJ2-3	NA	TRBD2	TRBV12-5
TGTGCCAGCAGTTTAGAGGGGGCGGGACAGCCCCAGCATTTT	CASSLEGAGQPQHF	TRBJ1-5	NA	TRBD1	TRBV28
TGTGCCTGGAGTGTACAGGTTAATGAAAAACTGTTTTTT	CAWSVQVNEKLFF	TRBJ1-4	NA	NA	TRBV30
TGTGCCAGTAGTATTTCAGCGGGGGCCTACAATGAGCAGTTCTTC	CASSISAGAYNEQFF	TRBJ2-1	NA	TRBD2	TRBV19
TGTGCCAGCAGCTCCTGGGGGGTCTCTGGAAACACCATATATTTT	CASSSWGVSGNTIYF	TRBJ1-3	NA	NA	TRBV7-2
TGCAGCGTAGAGCCGGGACAGGGACACAATGAGCAGTTCTTC	CSVEPGQGHNEQFF	TRBJ2-1	NA	TRBD1	TRBV29-1
TGTGCCAGCTCACCTCCGACAGGGCTTCAAGAGACCCAGTACTTC	CASSPPTGLQETQYF	TRBJ2-5	NA	TRBD1	TRBV18
TGTGCCAGCATGGAGCGGGAGAATGTCTACAATGAGCAGTTCTTC	CASMERENVYNEQFF	TRBJ2-1	NA	TRBD2	TRBV5-4